This paragraph reports one T cell receptor (beta chain). Its antigen is still unknown. Employing constant-segment primers, 5'RACE generated TCR alpha and TCR beta cDNA libraries bearing sample barcodes and UMIs. MiXCR, run by TCRdb on the 5' RACE reads, gives a single entry per CDR3 protein. This sample has approximately 410,000 distinct CDR3 sequences, with about a quarter found just once. This sample was included in a study of T-cell memory formation after mild COVID-19. About the study: TCR clusters were largely donor specific.

The study, taken as a whole, reports: There were some responding clones in pre-infection memory, which suggested that cross-reactive memory had joined. The main location of contracting CD4+ clones was CM and EM, and that of contracting CD8+ clones was EMRA.

Per the germline V gene, CDR1 is MGHDK and CDR2 is SYGVNS. The length of the CDR3 is 14 residues. V gave up 3 bases and J gave up 4 bases; unmatched junction bases: 3. The rearrangement joins TRBV25-1 to TRBJ2-5; 9 bases map to TRBD1. The material sequenced was PBMCs or a T cell subset sorted from them (not recorded which). This sequence was found in an adult woman who had mild COVID-19 (a few samples of this study predate the infection). Cell type and time point are not known. This chain's CDR3 is CASSEDRGRETQYF. The CDR3 DNA sequence: TGTGCCAGCAGTGAGGACAGGGGAAGAGAGACCCAGTACTTC.